This T cell receptor beta chain comes out of a study of CD8+ T cells in alopecia areata. Study-wide background: Treated individuals took tofacitinib by mouth, 5 to 10 mg twice daily.

This CDR3 region has 11 residues. The V end lost 6 bases, the J end lost 5 bases, and 10 bases lay between the germline ends. Germline assignment: CDR1 SQVTM and CDR2 ANQGSEA. Documented treatment: oral pan-JAK inhibitor, 5-10 mg twice daily. Extracted RNA was reverse transcribed, and the resulting cDNA served as sequencing template. The assay was immunoSEQ multiplex PCR, and TCRdb's table has in-frame clones only and misses some. The table records approximately 200,000 clones, around 56% of them present only once. The chain recombines TRBV29-1 with TRBJ1-2, with D possibly TRBD1 on 6 matching bases. The starting material was CD4+ T cells sorted from blood, obtained at week 4, from a patient treated with tofacitinib. The receptor was isolated from a human donor with alopecia areata. The CDR3 coding sequence is TGCAGCGTCAGACAGGCATATGGCTACACCTTC. Amino acid sequence: CSVRQAYGYTF. The whole variable domain, remainder taken from reference TRBV29-1 and TRBJ1-2, is SAVISQKPSRDICQRGTSLTIQCQVDSQVTMMFWYRQQPGQSLTLIATANQGSEATYESGFVIDKFPISRPNLTFSTLTVSNMSPEDSSIYLCSVRQAYGYTFGSGTRLTVV.